The 19 T cell receptor beta chains below all came from one sample that was sequenced in a study of T cells after yellow fever vaccination. MiXCR, run by TCRdb on the 5' RACE reads, gives a single entry per CDR3 protein. Of just under 600,000 distinct CDR3 sequences in the sample, around an eighth were seen once. The specimen was PBMCs, collected on the day of the yellow fever booster vaccination. These receptors were taken from a man aged 30 to 39 who received the YFV17D yellow fever vaccine.

V is TRBV7-2 and J is TRBJ2-7; D ambiguous. V gave up 3 bases and J gave up 3 bases, with 12 bases separating them. Germline CDR1 is SGHTA and CDR2 is FQGNSA. This CDR3 comprises 14 residues. CDR3: CASSLSGVFYEQYF. The DNA for the CDR3 is TGTGCCAGCAGCTTGAGTGGAGTGTTCTACGAGCAGTACTTC.

In its sample, this clonotype was seen a few times. V gene TRBV4-2 combines with J gene TRBJ2-3; 8 bases match TRBD2. The CDR3 spans 18 residues. CDR1 and CDR2 (germline): LGHNA, YNFKEQ. The V segment lost 4 bases and the J segment 4 bases; nucleotides outside the gene matches: 16. The CDR3 DNA follows: TGTGCCAGCAGCCCCTTCTCCGGGCTAGCGGGCCCGGCAGATACGCAGTATTTT. Translated, it gives CASSPFSGLAGPADTQYF.

As DNA, the CDR3 is TGCAGCGCCGGAAGGACAGGGAACTACGAGCAGTACTTC. It encodes CSAGRTGNYEQYF. The V call is TRBV29-1, the J call TRBJ2-7; 8 nucleotides match TRBD1. The germline V gene has CDR1 SQVTM and CDR2 ANQGSEA. The CDR3 spans 13 residues. V lost 7 bases to trimming and J lost 3 bases; unmatched junction nucleotides: 8.

This clonotype was seen a single time. V and J are TRBV28 and TRBJ1-2; D unclear. The germline CDR1 and CDR2 sequences are MDHEN and SYDVKM. The CDR3 is 12 residues long. Trimming shortened V by 5 bases and J by 4 bases, and 8 bases separated the two germline ends. The CDR3 protein is CASSRHSYGYTF. Here the CDR3 DNA reads TGTGCCAGCAGTCGACATAGCTATGGCTACACCTTC.

This clonotype occurred a few times. CDR3 protein: CASSIVVGGVTGELFF. The CDR3 coding sequence is TGTGCCAGTAGTATAGTGGTGGGAGGGGTCACCGGGGAGCTGTTTTTT. The chain has TRBV19 and TRBJ2-2, with 7 bases lining up with TRBD2. Germline V gives CDR1 LNHDA, CDR2 SQIVND (reference sequence). V dropped 1 base and J dropped 4; count of bases not matched to a gene: 6. The CDR3 totals 16 residues.

The rearrangement links TRBV7-2 to TRBJ2-1; 8 nucleotides align to TRBD2. V lost 5 bases, J lost 8 bases, and 11 bases stayed unmatched. The CDR3 is made up of 15 amino acids. Germline V CDR1 and CDR2: SGHTA, FQGNSA. In nucleotides, the CDR3 is TGTGCCAGCAGCCTCCAGGGACTAGGGTGGTATGAGCAGTTCTTC. Protein product: CASSLQGLGWYEQFF.

The gene calls are TRBV6-2 or TRBV6-3 and TRBJ2-5, with TRBD2 matching 11 bases. The junction had 10 bases not matched to a gene; V was cut back by 8 bases and J by 2 bases. The CDR3 sequence is 16 residues long. Germline assignment: CDR1 MNHEY and CDR2 SVGEGT. The CDR3 DNA sequence: TGTGCCAGCGGGTACTCGGGACTAGCGGCTCAAGAGACCCAGTACTTC. Amino acid sequence: CASGYSGLAAQETQYF.

V and J are TRBV29-1 and TRBJ2-7; D remains unclear. Germline V gives CDR1 SQVTM, CDR2 ANQGSEA. Trimming removed 4 bases at V and 2 bases at J, with 15 bases between. The CDR3 extends over 14 amino acids. CDR3 in DNA: TGCAGCGTTGGCCGTCGAGGCGCGGCCTACGAGCAGTACTTC. As protein: CSVGRRGAAYEQYF.

This clonotype showed up just a few times. The chain recombines TRBV7-2 with TRBJ2-4; tentatively, D is TRBD2 (5 bases). Germline V lookup: CDR1 SGHTA, CDR2 FQGNSA. V lost 3 bases and J 0 bases, leaving 12 bases between the germline ends. This CDR3 is 16 amino acids long. Written as DNA, the CDR3 is TGTGCCAGCAGCTTCGCGGGCCTACTAGCCAAAAACATTCAGTACTTC. Amino acids: CASSFAGLLAKNIQYF.

V and J are TRBV5-1 and TRBJ2-1; the match to TRBD2 covers 10 bases. This CDR3 is built from 14 residues. Germline values: CDR1 SGHRS, CDR2 YFSETQ. The V segment lost 2 bases and the J segment 8 bases; nucleotides outside the gene matches: 4. The CDR3 DNA reads as TGCGCCAGCAGCTTAGCGGGAGGGGTGGATGAGCAGTTCTTC. Encoded protein: CASSLAGGVDEQFF.

The chain has TRBV12-3 or TRBV12-4 and TRBJ2-1; 15 bases match TRBD2. The CDR3 loop spans 17 amino acids. The junction had 5 bases not matched to a gene; V was cut back by 2 bases and J by 6 bases. Here the CDR3 reads CASSLRGLAGGSNEQFF. The CDR3 DNA reads TGTGCCAGCAGTTTAAGGGGACTAGCGGGAGGAAGCAATGAGCAGTTCTTC.

The chain couples TRBV7-6 to TRBJ2-7, with a weak D call TRBD1 (7 bases). Germline CDR1 SGHVS, CDR2 FNYEAQ. The CDR3 consists of 20 residues. Trimming took off 2 bases at V and 2 bases at J, with 28 bases between the two ends. As DNA, the CDR3 is TGTGCCAGCAGCTTAAGGGGGTCTGCGACCCGCGGGACAGCACCCTACGAGCAGTACTTC. Its translation is CASSLRGSATRGTAPYEQYF. Full variable domain (rest looked up from reference TRBV7-6 and TRBJ2-7): GAGVSQSPRYKVTKRGQDVALRCDPISGHVSLYWYRQALGQGPEFLTYFNYEAQQDKSGLPNDRFSAERPEGSISTLTIQRTEQRDSAMYRCASSLRGSATRGTAPYEQYFGPGTRLTVT.

The J gene is TRBJ2-3, the V gene TRBV20-1, with D unclear. This CDR3 has 13 residues. Germline assignment: CDR1 DFQATT and CDR2 SNEGSKA (reference sequence). V was cut by 3 bases and J by 3 bases, with 10 bases left in between. The CDR3 here is CSASHLGTDTQYF. CDR3 nucleotide sequence: TGCAGTGCTAGTCACCTTGGAACAGATACGCAGTATTTT.

V is TRBV27 and J is TRBJ2-2; D might be TRBD1 (6 bases). V was shortened by 3 bases and J by 7 bases, with 12 bases between the two germline ends. Germline assignment: CDR1 MNHEY and CDR2 SMNVEV (reference sequence). The CDR3 contains 14 residues. The CDR3 spells CASSLIQGIGELFF. As DNA, the CDR3 is TGTGCCAGCAGTTTGATACAGGGTATCGGGGAGCTGTTTTTT.

This sequence joins TRBV23-1 and TRBJ2-2, with D perhaps TRBD1 (5 bases). TRBV23-1 is classed as an ORF, of uncertain function. There are 14 residues in the CDR3. V shed 8 bases and J shed 6 bases, with 16 bases lying between them. The CDR3 here is CASGVSRAAGELFF. The DNA for the CDR3 is TGCGCCAGCGGCGTGTCCAGGGCGGCCGGGGAGCTGTTTTTT.

J is TRBJ2-2 and V is TRBV7-2; maybe TRBD2 (5 bases). This CDR3 has 15 amino acids. Looked up from germline, CDR1 is SGHTA and CDR2 is FQGNSA. The germline V and J ends were trimmed by 3 bases and 4 bases, with 12 bases remaining between them. The CDR3 bases are TGTGCCAGCAGCTTCCAAGATGCGGGCACCGGGGAGCTGTTTTTT. Encoded protein: CASSFQDAGTGELFF.

The chain joins TRBV20-1 to TRBJ2-3; D is perhaps TRBD2 (6 bases). Trimming stripped 3 bases from V and 4 bases from J, with 17 bases between. CDR3 length equals 15 residues. Germline assignment: CDR1 DFQATT and CDR2 SNEGSKA (reference sequence). As DNA, the CDR3 is TGCAGTGCTAGGAGGGCGGGGCGGGGCGCAGATACGCAGTATTTT. Amino acids: CSARRAGRGADTQYF.

This clonotype came up many times. J is TRBJ2-6 and V is TRBV24-1, with D uncertain. The CDR3 length is 20 residues. Germline CDR1 and CDR2: KGHDR and SFDVKD. Trimming took off 1 base at V and 0 bases at J, with 18 bases between the two ends. CDR3 DNA sequence: TGTGCCACCAGTGATTTAAATTCTGGTGTCGAAAGCTCTGGGGCCAACGTCCTGACTTTC. It specifies CATSDLNSGVESSGANVLTF.

This clonotype occurred a few times. The CDR3 loop reads CAISAETGNSPLHF. The DNA of the CDR3 is TGTGCCATCAGTGCTGAGACAGGGAATTCACCCCTCCACTTT. The V gene is TRBV10-3, the J gene TRBJ1-6; 7 bases match TRBD1. Germline V gene data show CDR1 as ENHRY and CDR2 as SYGVKD. CDR3 length: 14 residues. The V segment lost 4 bases and the J segment 7 bases; nucleotides outside the gene matches: 4.